The 10 T cell receptor beta chains given below trace back to one sample, sequenced in a study of blood T cell repertoires in COVID-19. The data were produced by immunoSEQ multiplex PCR, yet TCRdb's version contains in-frame clones alone and is incomplete. The sample holds about 320,000 clones; around nine tenths are singletons and the top ten take 3% to 5%. The sample comprised PBMCs or T cells enriched from blood (not recorded which). The origin of the receptors is a woman aged 25 to 39 who had been exposed to COVID-19.

V is TRBV5-4 and J is TRBJ2-3, with 7 bases fitting TRBD1. CDR1 is SGHNT, CDR2 YYREEE, per germline (reference sequence). The CDR3 runs to 14 residues. Trimming at V came to 3 bases and at J to 3 bases, leaving 4 bases not matched to a gene. Written as DNA, the CDR3 is TGTGCCAGCAGCTACAACAGGGGTACAGATACGCAGTATTTT. Translating it yields CASSYNRGTDTQYF.

This clone appeared a single time. The rearrangement links TRBV19 to TRBJ1-5; no clear D gene. Deletions cut 2 bases from V and 6 bases from J, with 11 bases between. CDR3 length: 14 amino acids. Germline V lookup: CDR1 LNHDA, CDR2 SQIVND (reference sequence). CDR3 loop: CASSIMDSSQPQHF. The CDR3 region has the DNA TGTGCCAGTAGTATAATGGACTCGAGTCAGCCCCAGCATTTT.

This clone occurred once. The genes are TRBV13 and TRBJ1-2; D gene uncertain. Germline V gene lookup returns CDR1 PRHDT and CDR2 FYEKMQ (reference sequence). Trimming pared 5 bases from V and 4 bases from J, leaving 8 bases between. This CDR3 is 12 amino acids long. The CDR3 bases are TGTGCCAGCAGCGAGGGAGGCTATGGCTACACCTTC. Its protein is CASSEGGYGYTF. The full variable domain, in which reference TRBV13 and TRBJ1-2 provide the parts outside the CDR3, is AAGVIQSPRHLIKEKRETATLKCYPIPRHDTVYWYQQGPGQDPQFLISFYEKMQSDKGSIPDRFSAQQFSDYHSELNMSSLELGDSALYFCASSEGGYGYTFGSGTRLTVV.

The chain has TRBV7-6 and TRBJ1-1; D is ambiguous. There are 16 residues in the CDR3. Trimming shortened V by 1 base and J by 4 bases, and 16 bases separated the two germline ends. The V gene's germline CDR1 is SGHVS and CDR2 FNYEAQ. CDR3 nucleotides: TGTGCCAGCAGCTTAGATGCAGGTTCCTTTACCACTGAAGCTTTCTTT. It encodes CASSLDAGSFTTEAFF.

This sequence joins TRBV29-1 and TRBJ1-2; 8 nucleotides agree with TRBD1. With V trimmed by 4 bases and J by 3 bases, 4 bases remained unmatched. The CDR3 is made up of 13 amino acids. Germline CDR1 and CDR2: SQVTM and ANQGSEA. The CDR3 reads CSVVGQAHYGYTF. In DNA, the CDR3 is TGCAGCGTTGTGGGACAGGCCCACTATGGCTACACCTTC.

The V and J genes are TRBV11-2 and TRBJ2-7, with D perhaps TRBD1 (6 bases). V shed 5 bases and J shed 4 bases, with 9 bases lying between them. The CDR3 is 12 residues long. Germline V CDR1 and CDR2: SGHAT, FQNNGV. The CDR3 region has the DNA TGTGCCAGCAGCCCCCAGGGGTACGAGCAGTACTTC. Its translation is CASSPQGYEQYF.

This chain joins TRBV7-2 and TRBJ1-2; 8 bases agree with TRBD1. The ends lost 5 bases at V and 7 bases at J; junction bases unmatched: 6. Germline-derived CDR1 and CDR2 are SGHTA and FQGNSA. The length of the CDR3 is 13 residues. The chain's CDR3 is CASSTDRGTGYTF. DNA for the CDR3: TGTGCCAGCAGCACCGACAGGGGAACTGGCTACACCTTC.

This clone came up once. The chain has TRBV4-2 and TRBJ2-3; 8 bases are shared with TRBD2. Germline assignment: CDR1 LGHNA and CDR2 YNFKEQ. After removal of 0 bases from V and 2 bases from J, the junction contained 10 bases not matched to a gene. This CDR3 contains 18 residues. CDR3: CASSQEGYRGGNTDTQYF. CDR3 nucleotides: TGTGCCAGCAGCCAAGAAGGTTACCGCGGGGGGAACACAGATACGCAGTATTTT.

The chain joins TRBV6-5 to TRBJ1-4; 8 bases line up with TRBD1. Germline V gene sequence: CDR1 MNHEY, CDR2 SVGAGI. The CDR3 runs to 15 residues. J gave up 5 bases and V 5 bases, and 7 bases lay outside the gene matches. CDR3 sequence (DNA): TGTGCCAGCAGTCCAGGGGGCGCGAGGAATGAAAAACTGTTTTTT. Encoded protein: CASSPGGARNEKLFF.

The V gene is TRBV9, the J gene TRBJ2-5; TRBD2 aligns across 14 bases. CDR1 SGDLS and CDR2 YYNGEE come from the germline V gene. Trimming cost V 0 bases and J 5 bases; bases outside gene matches: 6. This CDR3 is built from 17 residues. The CDR3 loop reads CASSVGLAGGPRETQYF. The CDR3, as DNA: TGTGCCAGCAGCGTAGGACTAGCGGGGGGGCCACGGGAGACCCAGTACTTC.